This T cell receptor beta chain was recorded in a study of cytomegalovirus exposure and HLA in healthy donors. The study's findings and limits: From TCR beta sequences, most subjects' HLA-A and HLA-B alleles were reportedly predicted accurately. Excluded: some indistinguishable V segments such as TRBV6-2 and TRBV6-3. A previous analysis found most TCR beta V segments productive roughly 87% or roughly 30% of the time.

About this clone: No antigen is known for it.

This CDR3 contains 13 residues. The ends lost 6 bases at V and 14 bases at J; junction bases unmatched: 17. The germline V gene has CDR1 GTSNPN and CDR2 SVGIG (reference sequence). The PCR made use of 60 Vbeta and 13 Jbeta primers. In the original workflow: In a later analysis, roughly 11 million of tens of millions of unique beta chains occurred in at least two donors. Using immunoSEQ multiplex PCR, the repertoire was profiled, and TCRdb retains in-frame clones only, with some absent. V, J and clone size are taken as reported in that table, and D and trimming were inferred from the DNA itself. The table lists about 98,000 clones, approximately 80% of them singletons.

The TCR comes from a man between 60 and 75 years old in good health and CMV-seropositive. J is TRBJ2-5 and V is TRBV30; TRBD1 matches 8 bases. Sequencing used PBMCs. The CDR3 DNA is TGTGCCTGTACGGCCGTCCAACAACAGGGGGTTTACTTC. This translates into CACTAVQQQGVYF.